This T cell receptor beta chain was documented in a study of T cells after yellow fever vaccination. Study context: In the case of low-cell-number fractions, SMART-Seq v4 Ultra Low Input was used for preparation.

This CDR3 region has 14 residues. Germline V CDR1 and CDR2: MNHNY, SVGAGI (reference sequence). Trimming took off 6 bases at V and 1 base at J, with 12 bases between the two ends. A process of 5'RACE template switching, which added a universal primer site and UMIs, was used to make TCR cDNA. TCRdb re-analysed the 5' RACE reads in MiXCR, keeping a single row per CDR3 protein. This table has a few hundred thousand distinct CDR3 sequences, around 4.4% appearing once. This TCR was recovered from a man aged 18-30 years who received the YFV17D yellow fever vaccine. Specimen: PBMCs, collected 15 days after the yellow fever booster vaccination. The chain joins TRBV6-6 to TRBJ1-2; weak D call: TRBD1 (6 bases). The CDR3 loop is CASSRRGGNYGYTF. Written as DNA, the CDR3 is TGTGCCAGCAGCCGTAGGGGGGGTAACTATGGCTACACCTTC.